The clone carrying this T cell receptor (beta chain) appeared many times. Trimming cost V 5 bases and J 0 bases, with 9 bases left between them. Looked up from germline, CDR1 is SGHVS and CDR2 is FQNEAQ. This CDR3 spans 14 amino acids. The data originate from a study of molecular identifiers for immune sequencing clone quantification. TCRdb re-analysed the PCR reads in MiXCR, keeping a single row per CDR3 protein. The repertoire holds 79,000 or so distinct CDR3 sequences, with approximately 25% as singletons. With 10%, 30% or 50% of RNA, about 19,000 to 1,100,000 naive CD8 T cells were sequenced. Sequenced input: naive CD8+ T cells from blood, with Jurkat cell RNA spiked in. Subset: FACS-sorted CD8+CD4-CCR7+CD45RA+ naive T cells. This TCR was recovered from a human donor in good health. Some libraries in this study had Jurkat cell RNA spiked in. V gene TRBV7-8 combines with J gene TRBJ2-3, with unresolved D. This CDR3 is CASSLPRSTDTQYF. For the CDR3, the DNA is TGTGCCAGCAGCCTTCCGAGGAGCACAGATACGCAGTATTTT.